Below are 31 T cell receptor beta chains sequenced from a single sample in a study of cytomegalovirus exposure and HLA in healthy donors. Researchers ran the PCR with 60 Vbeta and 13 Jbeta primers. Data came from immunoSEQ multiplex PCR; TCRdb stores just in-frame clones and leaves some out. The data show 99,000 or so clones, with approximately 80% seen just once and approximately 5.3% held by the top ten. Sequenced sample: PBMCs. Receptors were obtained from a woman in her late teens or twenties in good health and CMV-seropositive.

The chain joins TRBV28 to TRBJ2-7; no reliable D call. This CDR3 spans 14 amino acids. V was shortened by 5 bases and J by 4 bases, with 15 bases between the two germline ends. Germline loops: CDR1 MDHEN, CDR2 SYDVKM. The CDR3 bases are TGTGCCAGCAGTCCCTCTTTGAGAATGTACGAGCAGTACTTC. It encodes CASSPSLRMYEQYF.

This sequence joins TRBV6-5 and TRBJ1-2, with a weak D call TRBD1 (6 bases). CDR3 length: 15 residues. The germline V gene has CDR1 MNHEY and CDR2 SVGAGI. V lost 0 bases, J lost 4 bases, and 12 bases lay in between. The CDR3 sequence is CASSYSSGEVYGYTF. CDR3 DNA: TGTGCCAGCAGTTACTCATCAGGGGAAGTCTATGGCTACACCTTC.

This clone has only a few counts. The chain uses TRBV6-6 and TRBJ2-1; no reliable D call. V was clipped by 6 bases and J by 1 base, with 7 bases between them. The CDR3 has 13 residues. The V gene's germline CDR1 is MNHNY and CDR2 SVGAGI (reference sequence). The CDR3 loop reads CASSTVSYNEQFF. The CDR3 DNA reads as TGTGCCAGCAGCACGGTATCCTACAATGAGCAGTTCTTC.

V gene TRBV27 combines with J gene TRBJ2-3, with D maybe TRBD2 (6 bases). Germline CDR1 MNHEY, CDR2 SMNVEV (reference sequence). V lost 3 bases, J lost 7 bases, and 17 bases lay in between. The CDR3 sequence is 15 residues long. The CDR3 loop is CASSLGGILSYTQYF. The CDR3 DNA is TGTGCCAGCAGTTTGGGCGGGATTCTTTCCTATACGCAGTATTTT.

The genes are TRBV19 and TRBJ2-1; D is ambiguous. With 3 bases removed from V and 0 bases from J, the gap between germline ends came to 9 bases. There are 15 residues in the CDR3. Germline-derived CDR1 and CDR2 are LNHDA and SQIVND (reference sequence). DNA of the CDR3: TGTGCCAGTAGTATTGCTATTAGCTCCTACAATGAGCAGTTCTTC. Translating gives CASSIAISSYNEQFF.

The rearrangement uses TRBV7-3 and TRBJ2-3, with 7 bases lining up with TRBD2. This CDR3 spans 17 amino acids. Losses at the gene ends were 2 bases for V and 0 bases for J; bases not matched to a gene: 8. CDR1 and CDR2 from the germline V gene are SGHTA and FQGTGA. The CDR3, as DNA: TGTGCCAGCAGCTTAGGCGGGAGTGGATCTAGCACAGATACGCAGTATTTT. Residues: CASSLGGSGSSTDTQYF.

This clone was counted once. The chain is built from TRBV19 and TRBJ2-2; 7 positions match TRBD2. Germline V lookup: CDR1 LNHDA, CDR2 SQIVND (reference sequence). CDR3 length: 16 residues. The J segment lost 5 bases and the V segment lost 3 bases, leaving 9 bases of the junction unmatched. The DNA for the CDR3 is TGTGCCAGTAGTATTGAGGCGGGAGTACGTACCGGGGAGCTGTTTTTT. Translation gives CASSIEAGVRTGELFF.

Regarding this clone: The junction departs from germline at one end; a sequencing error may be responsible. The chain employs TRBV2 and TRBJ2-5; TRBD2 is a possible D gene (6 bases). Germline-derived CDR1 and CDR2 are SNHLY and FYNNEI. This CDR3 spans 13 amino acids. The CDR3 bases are TGTGCCAGCAGTGTCGGCGGGGCAGAGACCCGGTACTTC. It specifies CASSVGGAETRYF.

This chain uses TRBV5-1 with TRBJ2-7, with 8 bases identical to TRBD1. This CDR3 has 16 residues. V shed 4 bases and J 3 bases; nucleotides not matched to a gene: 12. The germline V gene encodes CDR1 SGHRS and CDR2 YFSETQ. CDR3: CASSPRQGSAFYEQYF. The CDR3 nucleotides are TGCGCCAGCAGCCCAAGACAGGGGTCGGCGTTCTACGAGCAGTACTTC.

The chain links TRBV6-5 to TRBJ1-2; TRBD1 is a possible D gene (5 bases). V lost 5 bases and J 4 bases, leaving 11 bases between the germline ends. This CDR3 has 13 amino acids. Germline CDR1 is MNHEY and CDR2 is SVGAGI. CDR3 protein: CASSETAFYGYTF. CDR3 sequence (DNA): TGTGCCAGCAGTGAGACAGCCTTCTATGGCTACACCTTC.

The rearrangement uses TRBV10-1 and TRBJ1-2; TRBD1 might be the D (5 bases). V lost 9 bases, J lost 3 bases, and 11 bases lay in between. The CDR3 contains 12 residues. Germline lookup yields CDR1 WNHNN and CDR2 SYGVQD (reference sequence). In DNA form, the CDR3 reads TGCGCCAGTGGGGGAGGTCACTATGGCTACACCTTC. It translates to CASGGGHYGYTF.

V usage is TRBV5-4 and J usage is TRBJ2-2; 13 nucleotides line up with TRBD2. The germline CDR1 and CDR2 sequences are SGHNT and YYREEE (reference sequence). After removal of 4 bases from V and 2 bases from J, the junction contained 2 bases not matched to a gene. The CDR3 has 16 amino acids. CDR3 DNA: TGTGCCAGCAGCGCGGGACTAGCGGGAAACACCGGGGAGCTGTTTTTT. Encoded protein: CASSAGLAGNTGELFF.

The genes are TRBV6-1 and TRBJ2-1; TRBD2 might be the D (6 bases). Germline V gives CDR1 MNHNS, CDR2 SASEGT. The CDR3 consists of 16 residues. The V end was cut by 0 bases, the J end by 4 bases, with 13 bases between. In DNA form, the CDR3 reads TGTGCCAGCAGTGAAGCGCAGACTAGTTCGTACAATGAGCAGTTCTTC. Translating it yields CASSEAQTSSYNEQFF.

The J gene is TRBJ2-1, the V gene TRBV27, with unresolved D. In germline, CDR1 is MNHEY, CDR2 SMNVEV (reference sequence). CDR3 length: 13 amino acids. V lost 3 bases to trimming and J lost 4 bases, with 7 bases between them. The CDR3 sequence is CASSFASYNEQFF. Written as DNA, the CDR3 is TGTGCCAGCAGTTTCGCCAGTTACAATGAGCAGTTCTTC.

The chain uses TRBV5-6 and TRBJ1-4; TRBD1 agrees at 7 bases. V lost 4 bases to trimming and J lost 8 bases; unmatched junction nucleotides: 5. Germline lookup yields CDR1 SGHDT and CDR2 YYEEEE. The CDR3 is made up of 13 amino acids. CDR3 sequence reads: CASSRGLGEKLFF. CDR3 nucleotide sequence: TGTGCCAGCAGCAGGGGGCTAGGGGAAAAACTGTTTTTT.

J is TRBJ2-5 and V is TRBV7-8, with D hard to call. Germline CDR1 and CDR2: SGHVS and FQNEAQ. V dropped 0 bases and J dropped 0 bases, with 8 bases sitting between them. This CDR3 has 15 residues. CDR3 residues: CASSLAGWYQETQYF. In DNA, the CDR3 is TGTGCCAGCAGCTTAGCCGGGTGGTACCAAGAGACCCAGTACTTC.

The CDR3 sequence is CASSQESSGRANTGELFF. The CDR3 DNA is TGCGCCAGCAGCCAAGAATCTAGCGGGAGAGCAAACACCGGGGAGCTGTTTTTT. The J gene is TRBJ2-2, the V gene TRBV4-1; 10 bases are a match to TRBD2. Germline CDR1 MGHRA, CDR2 YSYEKL. V was pared by 0 bases and J by 2 bases, with 6 bases of the junction left unmatched. The CDR3 consists of 18 residues.

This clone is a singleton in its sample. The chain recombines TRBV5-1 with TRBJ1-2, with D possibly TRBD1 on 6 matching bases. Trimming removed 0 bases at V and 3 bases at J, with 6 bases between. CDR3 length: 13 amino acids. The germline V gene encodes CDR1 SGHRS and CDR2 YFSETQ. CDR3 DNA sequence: TGCGCCAGCAGCTTGGAGGGGGACTATGGCTACACCTTC. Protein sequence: CASSLEGDYGYTF.

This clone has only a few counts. The CDR3 is CASSVTSGTTDTQYF. CDR3 in DNA: TGTGCCAGCAGCGTGACTAGCGGAACCACAGATACGCAGTATTTT. The rearrangement links TRBV9 to TRBJ2-3, with 9 bases lining up with TRBD2. The CDR3 spans 15 residues. V dropped 2 bases and J dropped 2; count of bases not matched to a gene: 3. Germline V gene sequence: CDR1 SGDLS, CDR2 YYNGEE. Full variable domain (missing parts from reference TRBV9 and TRBJ2-3): DSGVTQTPKHLITATGQRVTLRCSPRSGDLSVYWYQQSLDQGLQFLIQYYNGEERAKGNILERFSAQQFPDLHSELNLSSLELGDSALYFCASSVTSGTTDTQYFGPGTRLTVL.

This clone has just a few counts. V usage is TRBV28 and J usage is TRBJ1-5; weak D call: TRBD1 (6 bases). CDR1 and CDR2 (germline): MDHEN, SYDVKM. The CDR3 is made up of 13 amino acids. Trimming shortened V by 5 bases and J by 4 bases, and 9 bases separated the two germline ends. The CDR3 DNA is TGTGCCAGCAGTCAGGGGAGAAATCAGCCCCAGCATTTT. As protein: CASSQGRNQPQHF.

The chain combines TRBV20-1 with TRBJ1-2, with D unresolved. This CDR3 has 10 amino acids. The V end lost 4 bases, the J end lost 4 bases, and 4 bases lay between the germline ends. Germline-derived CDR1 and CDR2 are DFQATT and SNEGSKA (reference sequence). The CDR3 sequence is CSATLYGYTF. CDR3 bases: TGCAGTGCTACCCTCTATGGCTACACCTTC.

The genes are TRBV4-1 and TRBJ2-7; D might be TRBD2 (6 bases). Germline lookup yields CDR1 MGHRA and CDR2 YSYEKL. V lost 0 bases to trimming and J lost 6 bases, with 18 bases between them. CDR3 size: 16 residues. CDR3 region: CASSQEIGLYWGEQYF. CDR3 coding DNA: TGCGCCAGCAGCCAAGAAATAGGACTATACTGGGGCGAGCAGTACTTC.

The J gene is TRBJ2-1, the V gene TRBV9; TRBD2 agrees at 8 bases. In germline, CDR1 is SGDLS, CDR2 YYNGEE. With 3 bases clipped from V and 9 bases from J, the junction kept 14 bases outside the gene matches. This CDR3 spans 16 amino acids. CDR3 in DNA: TGTGCCAGCAGCGCCTCCGGGACTAGTTCCGGGGTTGAGCAGTTCTTC. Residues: CASSASGTSSGVEQFF.

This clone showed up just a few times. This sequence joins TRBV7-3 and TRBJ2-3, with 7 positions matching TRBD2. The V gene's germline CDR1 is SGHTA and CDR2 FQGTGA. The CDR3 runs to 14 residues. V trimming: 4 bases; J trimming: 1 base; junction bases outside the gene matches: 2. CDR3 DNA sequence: TGTGCCAGCAGCTCCCTAGCGGGCACAGATACGCAGTATTTT. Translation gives CASSSLAGTDTQYF.

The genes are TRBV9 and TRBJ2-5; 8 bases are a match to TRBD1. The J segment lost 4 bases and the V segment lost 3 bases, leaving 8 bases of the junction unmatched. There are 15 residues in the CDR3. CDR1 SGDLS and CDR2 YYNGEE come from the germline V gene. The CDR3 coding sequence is TGTGCCAGCAGCGAGACAGGGGAAGAGCGAGAGACCCAGTACTTC. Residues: CASSETGEERETQYF.

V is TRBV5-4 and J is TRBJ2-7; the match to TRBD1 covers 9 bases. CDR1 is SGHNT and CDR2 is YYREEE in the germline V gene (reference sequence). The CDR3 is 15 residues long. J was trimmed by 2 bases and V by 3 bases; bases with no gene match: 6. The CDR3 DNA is TGTGCCAGCAGCTGGGGACAGGGAATGGCCTACGAGCAGTACTTC. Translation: CASSWGQGMAYEQYF.

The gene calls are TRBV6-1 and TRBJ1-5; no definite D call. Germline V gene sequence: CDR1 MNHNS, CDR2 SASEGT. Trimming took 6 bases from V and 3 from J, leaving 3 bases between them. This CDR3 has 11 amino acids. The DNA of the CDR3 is TGTGCCAGCAGCATCAATCAGCCCCAGCATTTT. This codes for CASSINQPQHF.

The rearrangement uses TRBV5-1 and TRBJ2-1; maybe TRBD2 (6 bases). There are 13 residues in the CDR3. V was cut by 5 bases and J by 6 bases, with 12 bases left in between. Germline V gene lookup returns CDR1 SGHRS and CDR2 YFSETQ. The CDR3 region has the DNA TGCGCCAGCAGGAATGAGGGAGGCAATGAGCAGTTCTTC. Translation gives CASRNEGGNEQFF.

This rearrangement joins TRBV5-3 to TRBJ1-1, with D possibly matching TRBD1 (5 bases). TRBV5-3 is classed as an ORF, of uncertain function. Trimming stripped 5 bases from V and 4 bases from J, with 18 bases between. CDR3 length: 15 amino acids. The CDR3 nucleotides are TGTGCCAGAAGATATCCGGGAGAACAGGTCACTGAAGCTTTCTTT. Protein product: CARRYPGEQVTEAFF.

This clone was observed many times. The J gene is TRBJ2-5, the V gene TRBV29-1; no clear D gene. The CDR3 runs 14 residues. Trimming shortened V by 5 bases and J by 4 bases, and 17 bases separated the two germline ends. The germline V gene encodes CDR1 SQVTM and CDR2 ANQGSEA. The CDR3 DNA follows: TGCAGCGTTATTAGGCCTCCGCCAGGAGAGACCCAGTACTTC. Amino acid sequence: CSVIRPPPGETQYF.

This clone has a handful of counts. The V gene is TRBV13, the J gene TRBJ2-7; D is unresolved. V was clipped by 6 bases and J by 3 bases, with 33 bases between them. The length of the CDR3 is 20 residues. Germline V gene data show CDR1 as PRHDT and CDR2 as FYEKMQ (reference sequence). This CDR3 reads CASSYSPIKPGVSQVYEQYF. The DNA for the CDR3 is TGTGCCAGCAGTTATAGTCCAATTAAACCAGGCGTCTCCCAAGTCTACGAGCAGTACTTC.